This TCR beta chain emerged from a study of OX40 agonist ivuxolimab in advanced cancers. Overall study context: The dose-escalation cohort had hepatocellular carcinoma, melanoma, renal cell or head and neck cancer.

Assay: immunoSEQ multiplex PCR; the TCRdb copy retains only in-frame clones and omits some. The table shows roughly 100,000 clones, with more than 90% occurring only once. Sampled blood was obtained at baseline, cycle 4 day 1, and cycle 7 day 1. Germline CDR1 SGDLS, CDR2 YYNGEE. V lost 2 bases and J lost 3, with 12 bases in between. The CDR3 spans 14 residues. The V and J genes are TRBV9 and TRBJ2-7, with D tentatively TRBD1 (6 bases). This receptor was obtained from an adult with an advanced solid tumor such as melanoma, head and neck, liver or kidney cancer. The sample in question was CD4+ or CD8+ T cells sorted from blood, obtained in a trial of the OX40 agonist ivuxolimab. CDR3: CASSVGTLNYEQYF. The CDR3 bases are TGTGCCAGCAGCGTTGGGACACTCAACTACGAGCAGTACTTC. Based on the CDR3 plus reference TRBV9 and TRBJ2-7, the full variable domain is DSGVTQTPKHLITATGQRVTLRCSPRSGDLSVYWYQQSLDQGLQFLIQYYNGEERAKGNILERFSAQQFPDLHSELNLSSLELGDSALYFCASSVGTLNYEQYFGPGTRLTVT.